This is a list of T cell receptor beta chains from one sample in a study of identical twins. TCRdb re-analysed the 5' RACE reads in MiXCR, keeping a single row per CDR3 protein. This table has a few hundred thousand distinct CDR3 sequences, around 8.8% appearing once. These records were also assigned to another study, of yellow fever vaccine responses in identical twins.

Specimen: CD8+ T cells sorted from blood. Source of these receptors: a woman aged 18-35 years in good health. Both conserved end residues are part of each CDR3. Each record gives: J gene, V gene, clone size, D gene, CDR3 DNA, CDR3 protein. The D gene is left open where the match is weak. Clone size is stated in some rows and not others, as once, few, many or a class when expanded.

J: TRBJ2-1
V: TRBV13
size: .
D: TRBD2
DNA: TGTGCCAGCAGCTTAGGGCGGGAGATGGATGAGCAGTTCTTC
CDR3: CASSLGREMDEQFF

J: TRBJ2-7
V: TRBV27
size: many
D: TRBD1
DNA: TGTGCCAGCAGAGACCGGACAGGGGTATACGAGCAGTACTTC
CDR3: CASRDRTGVYEQYF

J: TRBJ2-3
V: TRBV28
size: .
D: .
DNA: TGTGCCAGCAGGTTTACCGGGGAGAGCACAGATACGCAGTATTTT
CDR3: CASRFTGESTDTQYF

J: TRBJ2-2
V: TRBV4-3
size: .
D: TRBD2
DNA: TGCGCCAGCAGCCTAAGCTCTCCGGCGGGAGGGTTTGGCGGGGAGCTGTTTTTT
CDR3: CASSLSSPAGGFGGELFF

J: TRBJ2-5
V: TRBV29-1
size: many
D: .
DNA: TGCAGCGGTAAGGGACCGAACCAAGAGACCCAGTACTTC
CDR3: CSGKGPNQETQYF

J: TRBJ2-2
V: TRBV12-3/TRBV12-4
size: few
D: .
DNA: TGTGCCAGCAGCCTCGGAATTGGGGATGGCACCGGGGAGCTGTTTTTT
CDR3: CASSLGIGDGTGELFF

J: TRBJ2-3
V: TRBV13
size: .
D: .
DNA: TGTGCCAGCAGCGTTCGAGTAGTCAGCACAGATACGCAGTATTTT
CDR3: CASSVRVVSTDTQYF

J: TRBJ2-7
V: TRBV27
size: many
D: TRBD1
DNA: TGTGCCAGCAGCACTGACAGGGTCCACGAGCAGTACTTC
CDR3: CASSTDRVHEQYF

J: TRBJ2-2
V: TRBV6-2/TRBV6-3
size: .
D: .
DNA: TGTGCCAGCTCCCTGGCGGACCTGACCGGGGAGCTGTTTTTT
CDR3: CASSLADLTGELFF

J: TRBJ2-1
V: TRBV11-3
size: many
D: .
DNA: TGTGCCAGCTCAGGACTAAACAATGAGCAGTTCTTC
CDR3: CASSGLNNEQFF

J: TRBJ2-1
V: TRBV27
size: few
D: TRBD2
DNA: TGTGCCAGCAGTTCTACCGGGACTAGCGGGGGAATCGACAATGAGCAGTTCTTC
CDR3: CASSSTGTSGGIDNEQFF

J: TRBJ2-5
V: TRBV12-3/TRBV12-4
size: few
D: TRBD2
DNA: TGTGCCAGAACCCAACTAGCGGGGGGGACCCAAGAGACCCAGTACTTC
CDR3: CARTQLAGGTQETQYF

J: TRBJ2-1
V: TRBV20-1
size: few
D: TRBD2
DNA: TGCAGTGCTAGAGAGACTAGCGGGAACTACAATGAGCAGTTCTTC
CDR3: CSARETSGNYNEQFF

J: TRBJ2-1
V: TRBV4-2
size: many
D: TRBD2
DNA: TGTGCCAGCAGCCAAGAGGCGGGGGGCCGGTACAATGAGCAGTTCTTC
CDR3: CASSQEAGGRYNEQFF

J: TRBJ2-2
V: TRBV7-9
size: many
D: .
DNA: TGTGCCAGCAGCTTATCCGGGACCGGGGAGCTGTTTTTT
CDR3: CASSLSGTGELFF

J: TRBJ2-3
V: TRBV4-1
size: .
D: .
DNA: TGTGCCAGCAGCCCTGGGTACAGCGGGCCATTGACAGATACGCAGTATTTT
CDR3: CASSPGYSGPLTDTQYF

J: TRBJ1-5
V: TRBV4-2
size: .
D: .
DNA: TGTGCCAGCAGCCGAGAGGACAGTCTTAACAATCAGCCCCAGCATTTT
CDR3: CASSREDSLNNQPQHF

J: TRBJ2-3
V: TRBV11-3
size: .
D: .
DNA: TGTGCCAGCAGCTCCCCGGGGAGCGGCCCAGATACGCAGTATTTT
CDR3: CASSSPGSGPDTQYF

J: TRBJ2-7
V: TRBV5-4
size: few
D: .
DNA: TGTGCCAGCAGCTCGAAGGGACTCCAGCCCTACGAGCAGTACTTC
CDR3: CASSSKGLQPYEQYF

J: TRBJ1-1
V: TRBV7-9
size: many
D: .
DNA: TGTGCCAGCAGCTCAGGGGCGAGCTTGGTCTCTGAAGCTTTCTTT
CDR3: CASSSGASLVSEAFF

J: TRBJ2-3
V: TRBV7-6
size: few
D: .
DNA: TGTGCCAGCACCCACCTAGGGGGCGCGCCGGGGACTGATACGCAGTATTTT
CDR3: CASTHLGGAPGTDTQYF

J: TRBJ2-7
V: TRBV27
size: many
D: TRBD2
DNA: TGTGCCAGCAGTTCGCCGACTAGCGGGGCTTACGAGCAGTACTTC
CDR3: CASSSPTSGAYEQYF

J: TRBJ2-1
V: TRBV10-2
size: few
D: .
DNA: TGCGCCAGCAGTGAGTCGTCGGGCTCGTACAATGAGCAGTTCTTC
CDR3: CASSESSGSYNEQFF

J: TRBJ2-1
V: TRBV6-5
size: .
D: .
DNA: TGTGCCAGCAGTTACTACAGTCAGGCTGGCGGGAATGAGCAGTTCTTC
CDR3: CASSYYSQAGGNEQFF

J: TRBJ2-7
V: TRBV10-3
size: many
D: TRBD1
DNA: TGTGCCATCCCTTCTGGGACAGGAAGGGAGCAGTACTTC
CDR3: CAIPSGTGREQYF

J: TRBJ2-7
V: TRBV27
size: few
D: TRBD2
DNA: TGTGCCAGCAGTTTATCAACTAGCGGGGCCCACGAGCAGTACTTC
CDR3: CASSLSTSGAHEQYF

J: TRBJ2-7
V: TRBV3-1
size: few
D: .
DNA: TGTGCCAGCAGGCTTGGAGCAGCGGGTAGCTCCTACGAGCAGTACTTC
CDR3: CASRLGAAGSSYEQYF

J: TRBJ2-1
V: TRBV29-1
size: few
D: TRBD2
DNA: TGCAGCGTTGATTCTGGCGGGAGCTCCTACAATGAGCAGTTCTTC
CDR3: CSVDSGGSSYNEQFF

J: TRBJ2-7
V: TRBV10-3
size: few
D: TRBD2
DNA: TGTGCCATCACCGCTGGGACTAGCTCCTACGAGCAGTACTTC
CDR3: CAITAGTSSYEQYF

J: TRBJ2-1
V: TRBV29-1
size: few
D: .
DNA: TGCAGCGTGCGAGAGGGGGTACGGTTCTTC
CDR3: CSVREGVRFF

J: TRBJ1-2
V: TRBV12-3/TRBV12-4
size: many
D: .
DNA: TGTGCCAGCAGTTCCCTTACCGGAGGACCGTATGGCTACACCTTC
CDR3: CASSSLTGGPYGYTF

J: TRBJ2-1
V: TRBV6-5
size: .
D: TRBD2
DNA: TGTGCCAGCAGTTACAATCTACTAGCGGGAGGGGAGGATGAGCAGTTCTTC
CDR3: CASSYNLLAGGEDEQFF

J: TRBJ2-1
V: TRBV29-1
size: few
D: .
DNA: TGCAGCGTTGAAACGGTCTCTGGGGACGACGAGCAGTTCTTC
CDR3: CSVETVSGDDEQFF

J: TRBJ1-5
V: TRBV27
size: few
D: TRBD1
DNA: TGTGCCAGCAGTAGCCAGGGGACAGGTCAGCCCCAGCATTTT
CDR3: CASSSQGTGQPQHF

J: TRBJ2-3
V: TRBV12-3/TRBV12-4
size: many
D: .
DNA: TGTGCCAGCAGTTCCCCGGGAGTAGCAGATACGCAGTATTTT
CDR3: CASSSPGVADTQYF